The subject of this entry is one TCR beta chain. Germline V gives CDR1 SGHRS, CDR2 YFSETQ. The CDR3 sequence is 16 residues long. Trimming shortened V by 1 base and J by 0 bases, and 13 bases separated the two germline ends. The table came from immunoSEQ multiplex PCR; TCRdb's copy has only in-frame clones and leaves some out. This sample has about 410,000 clones; around 89% occur once, and the top ten carry 1.5% to 1.7%. These data come from a study of blood T cell repertoires in COVID-19. The receptor comes from a woman aged 40 to 55 with COVID-19, enrolled during active disease. Sequenced material: peripheral blood. The chain uses TRBV5-1 and TRBJ1-2; a possible D gene is TRBD1 (6 bases). The CDR3 DNA follows: TGCGCCAGCAGCTTGTCCGGGACACCAGCTAACTATGGCTACACCTTC. Amino acids: CASSLSGTPANYGYTF.